Below are 3 T cell receptor beta chains sequenced from a single sample in a study of chemoradiotherapy in HPV16-positive cancers (dated by TCRdb to 2021 to 2024). Libraries were constructed by the immunoSEQ multiplex PCR assay. Not all clones reach the TCRdb copy of this immuneACCESS table, which keeps in-frame sequences only. Checked studies attribute under half of the gap to unresolved V genes and leave the rest unexplained. The sample table shows around 12,000 clones, and roughly 77% are seen once. The ten top clones hold approximately 1.4% of the sample. Sampling was carried out from a patient who underwent chemoradiotherapy. The receptors come from a human donor with HPV-associated anogenital cancer.

The rearrangement joins TRBV5-1 to TRBJ1-2; D is ambiguous. Germline lookup yields CDR1 SGHRS and CDR2 YFSETQ. Trimming took 7 bases from V and 3 from J, leaving 13 bases between them. This CDR3 has 13 amino acids. CDR3 nucleotides: TGCGCCAGCCGCCCTCTGGGTGACTATGGCTACACCTTC. Translating gives CASRPLGDYGYTF. The entire variable domain, with the rest obtained from reference TRBV5-1 and TRBJ1-2, is as follows: KAGVTQTPRYLIKTRGQQVTLSCSPISGHRSVSWYQQTPGQGLQFLFEYFSETQRNKGNFPGRFSGRQFSNSRSEMNVSTLELGDSALYLCASRPLGDYGYTFGSGTRLTVV.

The chain carries TRBV5-1 and TRBJ1-1, with TRBD1 identical over 7 bases. CDR1 SGHRS and CDR2 YFSETQ come from the germline V gene. Germline trimming cut 1 base from V and 5 bases from J; bases unmatched to any gene: 5. There are 14 residues in the CDR3. The CDR3 DNA reads TGCGCCAGCAGCTTGTTAGCCAGGGGGACTGAAGCTTTCTTT. It yields the protein CASSLLARGTEAFF.

This chain connects TRBV2 to TRBJ2-7; no clear D. Trimming pared 7 bases from V and 1 base from J, leaving 14 bases between. The CDR3 totals 14 residues. The germline V gene encodes CDR1 SNHLY and CDR2 FYNNEI. The CDR3 sequence is CASTPLEQSYEQYF. The DNA of the CDR3 is TGTGCCAGCACTCCTCTCGAACAGTCCTACGAGCAGTACTTC.